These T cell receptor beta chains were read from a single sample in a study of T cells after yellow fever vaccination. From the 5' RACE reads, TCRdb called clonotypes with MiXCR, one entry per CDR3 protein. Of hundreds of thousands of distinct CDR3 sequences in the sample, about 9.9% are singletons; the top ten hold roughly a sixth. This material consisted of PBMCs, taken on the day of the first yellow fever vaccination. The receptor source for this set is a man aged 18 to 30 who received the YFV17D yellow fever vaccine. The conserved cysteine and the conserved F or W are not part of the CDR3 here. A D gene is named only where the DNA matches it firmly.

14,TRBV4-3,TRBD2,ASSQDGGGFADTQY
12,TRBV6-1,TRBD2,ASSPTSGKETQY
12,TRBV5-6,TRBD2,ASSLGGAQETQY
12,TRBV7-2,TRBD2,ASSFHGGAYEQY
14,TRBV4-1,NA,ASSQDSAVNEETQY
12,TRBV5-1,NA,ASSRSQTSYEQY
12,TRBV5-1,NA,ASSQSPDGETQY
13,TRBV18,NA,ASSPDRSKAYVLT
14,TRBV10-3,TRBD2,AISGSGGAKDNEQF
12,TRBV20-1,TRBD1,SAITGTGGSEAF
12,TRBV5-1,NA,ASRPDRGNQPQH
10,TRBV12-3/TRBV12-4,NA,ASSQGGQPQH
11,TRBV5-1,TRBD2,ASSSGGRGELF
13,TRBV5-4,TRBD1,ASSLDRGLSYEQY
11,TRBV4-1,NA,ASSRALTYEQY
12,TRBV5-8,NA,ASSRGSDGDTQY
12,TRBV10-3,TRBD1,AISATGGADGYT
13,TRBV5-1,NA,ASSLGVGVQSPLH
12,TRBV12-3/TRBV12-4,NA,ASRPRGSQDTQY
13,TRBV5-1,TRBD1,ASRAPGQGLYEQY
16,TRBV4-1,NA,ASSQTLLEGPRTGELF
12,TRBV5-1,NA,ASSLESLQETQY
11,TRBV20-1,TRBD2,SVSWGGGNEQF
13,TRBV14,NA,ASSRGHGVGSPLH
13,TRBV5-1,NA,ASSLSIRGTGELF
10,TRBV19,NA,ASRPPGTEAF
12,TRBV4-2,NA,ASSQDLGGWGYT
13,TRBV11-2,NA,ASSLGHQGFGELF
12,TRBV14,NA,ASSPRLGWDEQY
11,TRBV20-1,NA,SAPGPTNEKLF
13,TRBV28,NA,ASSLGHWNTGELS
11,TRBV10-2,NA,ASSEASLNEQF
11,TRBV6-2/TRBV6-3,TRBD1,ASRSGQDYEQY
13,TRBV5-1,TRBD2,ASSLTGTKGDTQY
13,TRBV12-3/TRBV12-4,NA,ASSLAKINTGELF
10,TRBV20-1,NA,SASQSTDTQY
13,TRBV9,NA,ASSVGMDLNTEAF
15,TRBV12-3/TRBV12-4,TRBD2,ASSLVGGAGDTDTQY
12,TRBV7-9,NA,ASSLNLRARGYT
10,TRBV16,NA,ASSQRTSEQY